Listed below are T cell receptor beta chains from one sample, sequenced in a study of shared clonotypes between healthy human individuals. Libraries were prepared by immunoSEQ multiplex PCR; TCRdb keeps only in-frame clonotypes and omits some of them. The sample consists of 2.5 million or so clones, over 85% of them appearing once. The specimen was naive CD4+ T cells sorted from blood. The source of these receptors is a man younger than 35 in good health. The conserved cysteine and the conserved F or W are not part of the CDR3 here. Fields, in order: V gene, clone size, CDR3 protein. Not all rows give a size; the values are once, few, many and, for expanded clones, a class.

TRBV1	-	TSSQTSGSQTQY
TRBV6-6	once	ASSLGPSTDTQY
TRBV19	-	ASTPGTTNTGELF
TRBV29-1	-	SGAGISYNEQF
TRBV5-8	-	ASSLADSTYPSYNEQF
TRBV5-6	-	ASSLFTEAF
TRBV6-1	-	ASSATGAGEEKLF
TRBV27	-	ASSSDPRSEQY
TRBV7-2	-	ASSLAQGSGNTIY
TRBV6-5	-	ASSYGQNYEQY
TRBV18	-	ASSQPGQQSNYGYT
TRBV7-2	-	ASSLGVHIAYEQY
TRBV21-1	-	ASSKVLSNQPQH
TRBV27	-	ASSLRGEIQPQH